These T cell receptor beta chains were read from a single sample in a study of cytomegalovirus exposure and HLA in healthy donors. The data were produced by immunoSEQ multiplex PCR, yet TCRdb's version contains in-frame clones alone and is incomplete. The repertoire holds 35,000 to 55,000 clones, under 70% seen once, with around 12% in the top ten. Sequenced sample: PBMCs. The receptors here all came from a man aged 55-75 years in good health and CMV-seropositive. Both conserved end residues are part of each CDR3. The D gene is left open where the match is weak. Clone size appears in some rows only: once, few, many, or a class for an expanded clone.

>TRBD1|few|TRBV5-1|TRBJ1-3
TGCGCCAGCAGCTGGACAGGGACCTCTGGAAACACCATATATTTT
CASSWTGTSGNTIYF
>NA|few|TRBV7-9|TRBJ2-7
TGTGCCAGCAGCTTAAGCTCCACCTACGAGCAGTACTTC
CASSLSSTYEQYF
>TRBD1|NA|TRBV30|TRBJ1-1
TGTGCCTGGAACTACAGGGGACGGGTTGAAGCTTTCTTT
CAWNYRGRVEAFF
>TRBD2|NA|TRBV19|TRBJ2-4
TGTGCCAGTAGTCCAGGACTAGCGCTAGCCAAAAACATTCAGTACTTC
CASSPGLALAKNIQYF
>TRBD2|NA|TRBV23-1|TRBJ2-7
TGCGCCAGCAGTCAACCTCTATGCGGGAGGTGCGAGCAGTACTTC
CASSQPLCGRCEQYF
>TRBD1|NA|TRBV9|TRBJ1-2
TGTGCCAGCAGCGCTCAGGGGGTTCGATATGGCTACACCTTC
CASSAQGVRYGYTF
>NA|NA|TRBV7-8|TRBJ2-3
TGTGCCAGCAGCTTGTCGGGAGCAACCACAGATACGCAGTATTTT
CASSLSGATTDTQYF
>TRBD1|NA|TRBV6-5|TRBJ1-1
TGTGCCAGCAGCCCACTCGACAGGGCCACTGAAGCTTTCTTT
CASSPLDRATEAFF
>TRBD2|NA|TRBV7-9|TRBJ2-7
TGTGCCAGCAGCTGGGGACTAGCGGAGCAGTACTTC
CASSWGLAEQYF
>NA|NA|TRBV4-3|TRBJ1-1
TGCGCCAGCAGCCAAGTAGTCAGGGCGGAAGCTTTCTTT
CASSQVVRAEAFF
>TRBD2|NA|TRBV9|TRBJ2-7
TGTGCCAGCAGTCCTACTAGCGGGATAGTATACGAGCAGTACTTC
CASSPTSGIVYEQYF
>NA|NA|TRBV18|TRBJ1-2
TGTGCCAGCTCACCACCGTTGGGGGTGGAGGGCTATGGCTACACCTTC
CASSPPLGVEGYGYTF
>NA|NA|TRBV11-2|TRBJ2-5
TGTGCCAGCAGCCAAAGCGGGGAGACCCAGTACTTC
CASSQSGETQYF
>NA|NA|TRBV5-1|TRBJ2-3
TGCGCCAGCAGCTCCGAACAGGGTTCGAGGCAGTATTTT
CASSSEQGSRQYF
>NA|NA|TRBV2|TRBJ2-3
TGTGCCAGCAGTACCGACTCGTGGGGAGAGGGTACGCAGTATTTT
CASSTDSWGEGTQYF
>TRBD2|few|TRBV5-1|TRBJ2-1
TGCGCCAGCAGCTTGTCGGGAGGGCTCTCCTACAATGAGCAGTTCTTC
CASSLSGGLSYNEQFF